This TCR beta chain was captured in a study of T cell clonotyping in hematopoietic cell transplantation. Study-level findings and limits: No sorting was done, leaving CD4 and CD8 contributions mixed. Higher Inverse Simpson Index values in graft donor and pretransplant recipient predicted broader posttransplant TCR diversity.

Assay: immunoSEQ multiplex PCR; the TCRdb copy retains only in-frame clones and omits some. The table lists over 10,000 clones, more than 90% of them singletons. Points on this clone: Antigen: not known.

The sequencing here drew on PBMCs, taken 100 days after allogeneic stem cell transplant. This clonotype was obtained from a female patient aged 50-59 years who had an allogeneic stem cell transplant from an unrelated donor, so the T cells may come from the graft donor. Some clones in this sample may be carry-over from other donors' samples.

This CDR3 is CASSPQGRGDTEAFF. The CDR3 nucleotides are TGCGCCAGCAGTCCTCAGGGGCGCGGGGACACTGAAGCTTTCTTT. The chain carries TRBV10-1 and TRBJ1-1; D might be TRBD1 (6 bases). CDR1 and CDR2 from the germline V gene are WNHNN and SYGVQD (reference sequence). The length of the CDR3 is 15 residues. V was trimmed by 5 bases and J by 3 bases, leaving 16 bases between them.